This T cell receptor beta chain was profiled in a study of blood T cell repertoires in COVID-19 (dated by TCRdb to the early 2020s). In the study overall: Samples from collaborators originated in the United States, Italy and Spain and spanned both the acute and convalescent phases of COVID-19. The material from the prospective study consisted of cDNA or gDNA derived from T cells, B-cell-depleted T cells, or PBMCs. Deeply sampled blood TCRbeta repertoires from subjects exposed to, actively infected with, or recovered from COVID-19 were included in the dataset. The repertoires were made available in a free public database intended to serve as a resource for research on the immune response to SARS-CoV-2. Samples came from the ongoing ImmuneRACE study (first 160 participants) plus 1,254 subjects from 6 global collaborators. The sample metadata nearly always contained a de-identified subject ID, COVID-19 status, age in years and sex. Where HLA class I and class II types were available, the types were taken from metadata supplied by the sample provider, not from assay-based typing.

Concerning this clone itself: Its antigen is not yet known. Nothing much larger sits one base from this clone, and base qualities are not available.

Overall results and qualifications from the work: The quantity of clinical and demographic metadata differed by source and by participant and was supplied without curation.

TCRbeta CDR3 regions were amplified from genomic DNA using the immunoSEQ Assay, a bias-controlled multiplex PCR. Turning to the authors' computational methods: The number of nucleated cells in each sample was estimated by amplification of reference gene primers within the assay. To quantify the absolute abundance of each unique TCRbeta CDR3 rearrangement, sequence reads were collapsed and filtered. Productive Simpson clonality was computed per sample as the square root of Simpson's diversity index over productive rearrangements. What TCRdb holds here is the immuneACCESS table cut down to in-frame rearrangements. Part of the clones is not present; checked against another copy, under half of the missing clones reflect an unresolved V gene, and the others are unexplained. V, J and clone size were drawn from that table, and D and trimming were deduced from the DNA. Counted in this sample were around 440,000 clones; about 91% of them appeared once. Over 9.5% of the sample belongs to the ten largest clones.

V lost 1 base and J lost 1 base; the stretch between them is 7 bases long. The CDR3 sequence holds 14 residues, the cysteine and phenylalanine included. The sequence is cut down to CDR3 DNA, 42 bases in frame from base 1. CDR1 SEHNR and CDR2 FQNEAQ are derived from the germline V gene (reference sequence). One collaborating source in Seattle enrolled patients while the patients were actively infected and followed the patients over time throughout the course of disease. Whole blood was collected in K2EDTA tubes by collaborating institutions according to the institutions' own protocols. For TCRbeta analysis, collaborators shipped samples as frozen whole blood, isolated PBMCs, or DNA extracted from either of those sample types.

This clonotype was sampled from a woman between 45 and 65 years old with COVID-19, enrolled during active disease. The source material was peripheral blood. The V gene is TRBV7-9 and the J gene is TRBJ1-2; too little of a D gene remains to name it. The DNA sequence is TGTGCCAGCAGCTTAGGGAGTATTAACTATGGCTACACCTTC. Protein translation: CASSLGSINYGYTF.